This entry features one T cell receptor beta chain sequence. What it recognizes is unknown. A much larger clone differs by one base, so this may be a read error. The CDR3 is 14 residues long. The germline V gene has CDR1 MNHEY and CDR2 SVGEGT. Carried by the TCR beta cDNA libraries were unique molecular identifiers. TCRdb ran MiXCR on the PCR reads and lists one entry per CDR3 protein. The data show about 570,000 distinct CDR3 sequences, with 34% seen just once and roughly 6% held by the top ten. The sample is drawn from a study of post-analysis software for immune sequencing data. For the study at large: Several disease courses (relapsing-remitting, secondary progressive and progressive-relapsing) of multiple sclerosis were included.

Study-wide results and limits: Analysis by F measure revealed that same-batch samples clustered strongly together. There was significantly lower normalized Chao1 diversity in multiple sclerosis patients than in controls. Elevated frequency relative to controls characterized four to six TRBV segments in patients, TRBV5-6, TRBV5-1 and TRBV20-1 among them.

Material: blood. The chain is built from TRBV6-2 or TRBV6-3 and TRBJ1-4; D is possibly TRBD1 (5 bases). This TCR was recovered from a girl under 18 with multiple sclerosis. The CDR3 DNA follows: TGTGCCGGCAGCTCCTCGGGGCTTAATGAAAAACTGTTTTTT. It is translated as CAGSSSGLNEKLFF.